This is a list of T cell receptor beta chains from one sample in a study of T cell changes during pregnancy in multiple sclerosis. The data were produced by immunoSEQ multiplex PCR, yet TCRdb's version contains in-frame clones alone and is incomplete. In the table there are about 67,000 clones, 80% to 90% of which are singletons. The specimen was peripheral blood, collected in the first trimester of pregnancy. These receptors were taken from a female donor with multiple sclerosis, enrolled in a pregnancy study. CDR3s include the opening cysteine and the closing phenylalanine or tryptophan. A row's size may be missing; if present it is once, few, many or a size class.

>TRBV6-6|TRBJ1-5|.
CASSSPQTGNQPQHF
>TRBV7-9|TRBJ1-3|.
CASSFTGSGNTIYF
>TRBV4-2|TRBJ2-7|.
CASSQEYEGSHEQYF
>TRBV5-5|TRBJ1-1|.
CASSFGQLEAFF
>TRBV1|TRBJ1-1|.
CTSSQERGDRNTEAFF
>TRBV5-1|TRBJ2-5|.
CASSGGQGHETQYF
>TRBV7-9|TRBJ2-3|.
CALAGRGTDTQYF
>TRBV5-4|TRBJ1-1|.
CASSPRGGLAFF
>TRBV30|TRBJ2-1|.
CAWMGGPGQASYNEQFF
>TRBV7-2|TRBJ2-1|.
CASSLSGGPEQFF
>TRBV30|TRBJ2-7|.
CAWSVRGSREQYF
>TRBV2|.|.
CASSLTGDEQYF
>TRBV30|TRBJ2-7|.
CAWSVLANEQYF
>TRBV18|TRBJ1-3|.
CASSHNPGQSSGNTIYF
>TRBV19|TRBJ2-2|few
CASSMAGQRRGGELFF
>TRBV4-2|TRBJ2-7|.
CASSQESGVSYEQYF
>TRBV23-1|TRBJ2-7|.
CASSQSGQGSSYEQYF
>TRBV6-5|TRBJ1-1|.
CASSYVTGYTEAFF
>TRBV6-5|TRBJ2-1|.
CASSLPGYNEQFF
>TRBV19|TRBJ1-6|few
CASSPWTGERHSPLHF
>TRBV29-1|TRBJ1-2|.
CSVADGQGYGYTF
>TRBV29-1|TRBJ2-3|.
CSVEGGEGLGTDTQYF
>TRBV6-5|TRBJ2-5|.
CASSYATGMVETQYF
>TRBV12-5|TRBJ1-5|once
CASGLGQGHQPQHF
>TRBV7-2|TRBJ1-2|few
CASSFTGQNYGYTF
>TRBV30|TRBJ1-5|.
CAWSVGGSNQPQHF
>TRBV7-2|TRBJ2-3|.
CASSPLGDTQYF
>TRBV9|TRBJ2-7|.
CASSAGTGGPYEQYF
>TRBV19|TRBJ2-7|few
CASSIRAGGDEQYF
>TRBV7-2|TRBJ1-2|once
CASSLDSGQSGYGYTF
>TRBV19|TRBJ2-7|.
CASSGHREGLDEQYF
>TRBV7-3|TRBJ2-1|.
CASSLGLAYNEQFF
>TRBV4-1|TRBJ2-5|.
CASGQGRGGETQYF
>TRBV30|TRBJ1-5|.
CAWSVRGNQPQHF